Listed below are T cell receptor beta chains from one sample, sequenced in a study of blood T cell repertoires in COVID-19. The assay was immunoSEQ multiplex PCR, and TCRdb's table has in-frame clones only and misses some. The sample has some 390,000 clones; 85% to 90% are singletons. The sequenced sample was PBMCs or T cells enriched from blood (not recorded which). These receptors all come from a man aged 25-45 years who had recovered from COVID-19. Each CDR3 is given with its conserved first and last residue. Each record gives: CDR3 protein, CDR3 DNA, clone size, J gene, V gene, CDR3 length, D gene. The D gene is left open where the match is weak. Size is omitted from some rows. Given values are once, few, many or a class for expanded clones.

CDR3 protein: CASSQVPDSPLHF
CDR3 DNA: TGTGCCAGCAGCCAAGTTCCAGATTCACCCCTCCACTTT
clone size: .
J gene: TRBJ1-6
V gene: TRBV3-1/TRBV3-2
CDR3 length: 13
D gene: .

CDR3 protein: CASSTPRTGLNEKLFF
CDR3 DNA: TGTGCCAGCAGCACCCCTCGGACAGGGCTTAATGAAAAACTGTTTTTT
clone size: .
J gene: TRBJ1-4
V gene: TRBV28
CDR3 length: 16
D gene: TRBD1

CDR3 protein: CASSPGTTYEQYF
CDR3 DNA: TGTGCCAGCAGTCCGGGGACTACCTACGAGCAGTACTTC
clone size: .
J gene: TRBJ2-7
V gene: TRBV28
CDR3 length: 13
D gene: TRBD2

CDR3 protein: CASTHLAGGPVTQYF
CDR3 DNA: TGTGCCAGCACCCATCTAGCGGGAGGGCCGGTGACCCAGTACTTC
clone size: .
J gene: TRBJ2-5
V gene: TRBV3-1/TRBV3-2
CDR3 length: 15
D gene: TRBD2

CDR3 protein: CAWSAGGHSNQPQHF
CDR3 DNA: TGTGCCTGGAGTGCGGGGGGCCATAGCAATCAGCCCCAGCATTTT
clone size: few
J gene: TRBJ1-5
V gene: TRBV30
CDR3 length: 15
D gene: .

CDR3 protein: CASSLDMWARDTEAFF
CDR3 DNA: TGTGCCAGCAGCTTGGATATGTGGGCCAGGGACACTGAAGCTTTCTTT
clone size: .
J gene: TRBJ1-1
V gene: TRBV11-2
CDR3 length: 16
D gene: .

CDR3 protein: CASSLYGRDTDTQYF
CDR3 DNA: TGTGCCAGCAGTTTATACGGGAGGGACACAGATACGCAGTATTTT
clone size: .
J gene: TRBJ2-3
V gene: TRBV27
CDR3 length: 15
D gene: TRBD2

CDR3 protein: CASSEGLNIQYF
CDR3 DNA: TGTGCCAGCAGTGAAGGTCTAAACATTCAGTACTTC
clone size: .
J gene: TRBJ2-4
V gene: TRBV2
CDR3 length: 12
D gene: .

CDR3 protein: CATSTGQGPWNTIYF
CDR3 DNA: TGTGCCACCAGTACGGGACAGGGGCCTTGGAACACCATATATTTT
clone size: .
J gene: TRBJ1-3
V gene: TRBV24-1
CDR3 length: 15
D gene: TRBD1

CDR3 protein: CASSPQGLTYEQYF
CDR3 DNA: TGTGCCAGCAGTCCACAGGGACTAACCTACGAGCAGTACTTC
clone size: once
J gene: TRBJ2-7
V gene: TRBV27
CDR3 length: 14
D gene: .

CDR3 protein: CASSSTIGTANYEQYF
CDR3 DNA: TGTGCCAGCAGCTCCACTATCGGGACAGCAAACTACGAGCAGTACTTC
clone size: .
J gene: TRBJ2-7
V gene: TRBV7-8
CDR3 length: 16
D gene: TRBD1

CDR3 protein: CASSRTATSGEQYF
CDR3 DNA: TGTGCCAGCAGCCGGACGGCCACCAGCGGCGAGCAGTACTTC
clone size: .
J gene: TRBJ2-7
V gene: TRBV5-8
CDR3 length: 14
D gene: .

CDR3 protein: CAISEAGGNQPQHF
CDR3 DNA: TGTGCCATCAGTGAGGCAGGGGGGAATCAGCCCCAGCATTTT
clone size: .
J gene: TRBJ1-5
V gene: TRBV10-3
CDR3 length: 14
D gene: TRBD1

CDR3 protein: CASSPRGALAKNIQYF
CDR3 DNA: TGTGCCAGTAGTCCCAGGGGCGCCCTAGCCAAAAACATTCAGTACTTC
clone size: .
J gene: TRBJ2-4
V gene: TRBV19
CDR3 length: 16
D gene: .

CDR3 protein: CASSRSIVGTGVLSYGYTF
CDR3 DNA: TGTGCCAGTAGTCGTTCGATTGTGGGGACAGGGGTACTATCCTATGGCTACACCTTC
clone size: .
J gene: TRBJ1-2
V gene: TRBV19
CDR3 length: 19
D gene: TRBD1

CDR3 protein: CASSPGIAGIETQYF
CDR3 DNA: TGTGCCAGCAGCCCCGGGATAGCGGGAATAGAGACCCAGTACTTC
clone size: .
J gene: TRBJ2-5
V gene: TRBV6-5
CDR3 length: 15
D gene: TRBD2

CDR3 protein: CASSPPGLAGFYEQFF
CDR3 DNA: TGTGCCAGCTCACCCCCGGGACTAGCGGGGTTCTATGAGCAGTTCTTC
clone size: once
J gene: TRBJ2-1
V gene: TRBV18
CDR3 length: 16
D gene: TRBD2

CDR3 protein: CASSGSGTGVSTEAFF
CDR3 DNA: TGTGCCAGCAGCGGATCCGGGACAGGGGTCTCCACTGAAGCTTTCTTT
clone size: .
J gene: TRBJ1-1
V gene: TRBV5-8
CDR3 length: 16
D gene: TRBD1

CDR3 protein: CASSPGQGTIF
CDR3 DNA: TGTGCCAGCAGCCCCGGACAGGGTACGATCTTT
clone size: once
J gene: TRBJ1-1
V gene: TRBV3-1/TRBV3-2
CDR3 length: 11
D gene: TRBD1

CDR3 protein: CASSIGTSSEAFF
CDR3 DNA: TGTGCCAGTAGTATAGGGACATCTTCTGAAGCTTTCTTT
clone size: many
J gene: TRBJ1-1
V gene: TRBV19
CDR3 length: 13
D gene: .

CDR3 protein: CASSLSTDPPYGYTF
CDR3 DNA: TGCGCCAGCAGCCTCTCGACTGATCCGCCCTATGGCTACACCTTC
clone size: .
J gene: TRBJ1-2
V gene: TRBV5-1
CDR3 length: 15
D gene: .

CDR3 protein: CATSDLQWDTLDQPQHF
CDR3 DNA: TGTGCCACCAGTGATTTGCAATGGGACACTTTAGATCAGCCCCAGCATTTT
clone size: once
J gene: TRBJ1-5
V gene: TRBV24-1
CDR3 length: 17
D gene: .